Presented here are 8 T cell receptor beta chains from one specimen sequenced in a study of spatial heterogeneity in lung cancer. One entry per CDR3 protein, called by TCRdb with MiXCR from the 5' RACE reads. The sample lists about 5,100 distinct CDR3 sequences; approximately 6.6% were seen once. Whole-study findings and limits: For expanded intratumoral alpha and beta TCRs, counts tracked tumor mutation counts.

Documented time point: sample taken at primary tumor resection. For these TCRs, the target antigens are not known. The sample was lung tumor tissue, taken at surgery. The receptors were sampled from a male donor with early-stage non-small cell lung cancer.

This clonotype was detected ten times or more. V usage is TRBV6-2 or TRBV6-3 and J usage is TRBJ2-7, with D tentatively TRBD1 or TRBD2 (5 bases each). In germline, CDR1 is MNHEY, CDR2 SVGEGT. With 5 bases removed from V and 3 bases from J, the gap between germline ends came to 17 bases. The CDR3 has 15 residues. The CDR3 region is CASSDTGTGLYEQYF. CDR3 sequence (DNA): TGTGCCAGCAGTGATACCGGGACCGGACTCTACGAGCAGTACTTC.

This clonotype was seen repeatedly, ten times or more. V and J are TRBV28 and TRBJ1-2; unclear D gene. CDR1 and CDR2 (germline): MDHEN, SYDVKM. CDR3 length equals 15 residues. V lost 0 bases to trimming and J lost 2 bases, with 10 bases between them. The CDR3 sequence is CASSLWEDVNYGYTF. DNA for the CDR3: TGTGCCAGCAGTTTATGGGAGGACGTCAACTATGGCTACACCTTC.

This clonotype was seen many times. This chain uses TRBV5-4 with TRBJ2-1; TRBD1 agrees at 9 bases. The CDR3 is 15 residues long. After removal of 3 bases from V and 3 bases from J, the junction contained 4 bases not matched to a gene. Germline V lookup: CDR1 SGHNT, CDR2 YYREEE (reference sequence). This CDR3 reads CASSSGTGYYNEQFF. Written as DNA, the CDR3 is TGTGCCAGCAGCTCCGGGACAGGGTACTACAATGAGCAGTTCTTC.

This clonotype is labeled as medium-sized. The V gene is TRBV6-6, the J gene TRBJ2-3, with 12 positions matching TRBD2. Germline assignment: CDR1 MNHNY and CDR2 SVGAGI (reference sequence). V lost 6 bases to trimming and J lost 1 base; unmatched junction nucleotides: 2. This CDR3 spans 15 amino acids. The CDR3 DNA reads TGTGCCAGCAGGGGACTAGCGGGCCGCACAGATACGCAGTATTTT. This gives the protein CASRGLAGRTDTQYF.

This clonotype was observed at least ten times. V usage is TRBV3-1 and J usage is TRBJ2-7; D perhaps matches TRBD2 (6 bases). The CDR3 runs to 15 residues. V was cut by 4 bases and J by 3 bases, with 16 bases left in between. Germline CDR1 LGHDT, CDR2 YNNKEL (reference sequence). CDR3 coding DNA: TGTGCCAGCAGCCCTCTGGGTAGCGGTATCTACGAGCAGTACTTC. This gives the protein CASSPLGSGIYEQYF.

This clonotype was recorded at least ten times. CDR3 region: CASSFGYTEAFF. For the CDR3, the DNA is TGTGCCAGCAGCTTCGGTTATACTGAAGCTTTCTTT. The V gene is TRBV7-8, the J gene TRBJ1-1, with no clear D. With 3 bases removed from V and 5 bases from J, the gap between germline ends came to 7 bases. Germline CDR1 is SGHVS and CDR2 is FQNEAQ. The CDR3 runs to 12 residues.

By share, this clonotype counts as large. The chain uses TRBV7-9 and TRBJ2-7; D gene unclear. This CDR3 has 14 amino acids. The V end lost 3 bases, the J end lost 0 bases, and 9 bases lay between the germline ends. In germline, CDR1 is SEHNR, CDR2 FQNEAQ (reference sequence). The CDR3 reads CASSFRSPSYEQYF. CDR3 bases: TGTGCCAGCAGCTTCCGCAGCCCCTCCTACGAGCAGTACTTC. The full variable domain, completed using reference TRBV7-9 and TRBJ2-7, is DTGVSQNPRHKITKRGQNVTFRCDPISEHNRLYWYRQTLGQGPEFLTYFQNEAQLEKSRLLSDRFSAERPKGSFSTLEIQRTEQGDSAMYLCASSFRSPSYEQYFGPGTRLTVT.

In its sample, this clonotype was seen many times. This chain joins TRBV5-1 and TRBJ1-5; D perhaps matches TRBD1 (5 bases). This CDR3 has 13 residues. Germline CDR1 SGHRS, CDR2 YFSETQ. V was shortened by 3 bases and J by 3 bases, with 7 bases between the two germline ends. CDR3 in amino acids: CASSWGDNQPQHF. The CDR3 bases are TGCGCCAGCAGCTGGGGGGACAATCAGCCCCAGCATTTT.